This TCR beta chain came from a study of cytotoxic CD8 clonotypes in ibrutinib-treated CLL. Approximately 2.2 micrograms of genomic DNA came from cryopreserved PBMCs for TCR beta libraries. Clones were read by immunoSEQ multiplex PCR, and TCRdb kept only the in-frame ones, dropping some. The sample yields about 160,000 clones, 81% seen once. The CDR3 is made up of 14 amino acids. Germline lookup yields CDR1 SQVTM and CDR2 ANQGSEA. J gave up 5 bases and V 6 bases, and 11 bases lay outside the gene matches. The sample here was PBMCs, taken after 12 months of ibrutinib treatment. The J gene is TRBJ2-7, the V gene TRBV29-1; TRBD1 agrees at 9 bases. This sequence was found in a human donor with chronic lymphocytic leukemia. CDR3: CSVSPGTGRNEQYF. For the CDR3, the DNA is TGCAGCGTATCCCCCGGGACAGGGAGGAACGAGCAGTACTTC.